Shown below are 23 T cell receptor beta chains from a single sample sequenced in a study of CD8 T cells in Susac syndrome. Random-hexamer reverse transcription was applied to roughly 0.5 to 1 ug RNA. TCRdb analysed the immunoSEQ multiplex PCR reads with MiXCR anew, one entry per CDR3 protein. Counted here are tens of thousands of distinct CDR3 sequences, more than 85% occurring once; the ten biggest clones make up roughly 0.5%. Sequenced input: CD8+ T cells from PBMCs. The receptors here all came from a human donor with Susac syndrome.

The genes are TRBV4-3 and TRBJ1-5; D remains ambiguous. The length of the CDR3 is 13 residues. Per germline, CDR1 LGHNA and CDR2 YSLEER. Trimming cost V 1 base and J 6 bases, with 7 bases left between them. The CDR3 is CASSQVLRQPQHF. The CDR3, as DNA: TGCGCCAGCAGCCAAGTCCTCCGTCAGCCCCAGCATTTT.

The V call is TRBV27, the J call TRBJ1-5, with TRBD1 as a possible D gene (6 bases). CDR1 is MNHEY, CDR2 SMNVEV, per germline (reference sequence). The CDR3 spans 15 residues. Trimming removed 4 bases at V and 4 bases at J, with 14 bases between. CDR3 DNA: TGTGCCAGCAGTTCTAGGGGGGTCGAGAATCAGCCCCAGCATTTT. Residues: CASSSRGVENQPQHF.

The chain employs TRBV5-6 and TRBJ2-7; the D gene could be TRBD1 or TRBD2 (5 bases each). V lost 4 bases to trimming and J lost 6 bases, with 14 bases between them. The germline gives CDR1 SGHDT, CDR2 YYEEEE. This CDR3 comprises 13 residues. CDR3 loop: CASSGGEGFEQYF. The CDR3 coding sequence is TGTGCCAGCAGCGGGGGAGAAGGATTCGAGCAGTACTTC.

The genes are TRBV10-3 and TRBJ1-1; D may be TRBD1 (5 bases). The CDR3 extends over 13 amino acids. In germline, CDR1 is ENHRY, CDR2 SYGVKD. Between the trimmed V and J ends, which lost 0 bases and 5 bases, there was a span of 7 bases. CDR3: CAISESRGTEAFF. CDR3 nucleotide sequence: TGTGCCATCAGTGAGTCTCGGGGGACTGAAGCTTTCTTT.

This clonotype was recorded only once. The chain is built from TRBV25-1 and TRBJ2-2, with D possibly TRBD1 on 5 matching bases. The CDR3 is made up of 17 amino acids. V gave up 4 bases and J gave up 5 bases, with 20 bases separating them. Germline V CDR1 and CDR2: MGHDK, SYGVNS. CDR3 protein: CASSARRITGATGELFF. DNA for the CDR3: TGTGCCAGCAGTGCCCGAAGAATCACTGGGGCGACCGGGGAGCTGTTTTTT.

In its sample, this clonotype was seen a few times. This rearrangement joins TRBV12-3 or TRBV12-4 to TRBJ2-1, with D uncertain. V was trimmed by 1 base and J by 10 bases, leaving 8 bases between them. CDR3 length equals 12 residues. The CDR3 region is CASSLERNEQFF. CDR3 in DNA: TGTGCCAGCAGTTTAGAGCGCAACGAGCAGTTCTTC.

The CDR3 nucleotides read TGCAGCGTTGAAGATAAAGGGGTGGCTTTCTTT. Translation: CSVEDKGVAFF. The chain has TRBV29-1 and TRBJ1-1, with D maybe TRBD1 (5 bases). The length of the CDR3 is 11 residues. V gave up 0 bases and J gave up 11 bases, with 10 bases separating them. Germline loops: CDR1 SQVTM, CDR2 ANQGSEA.

The V gene is TRBV9, the J gene TRBJ2-3; D not certain. The CDR3 is 14 amino acids. CDR1 SGDLS and CDR2 YYNGEE come from the germline V gene. The V end lost 0 bases, the J end lost 2 bases, and 7 bases lay between the germline ends. CDR3 residues: CASSVEGSTDTQYF. The CDR3 nucleotides read TGTGCCAGCAGCGTAGAGGGTTCCACAGATACGCAGTATTTT.

This clonotype was seen a few times. The gene calls are TRBV19 and TRBJ1-5, with 7 positions matching TRBD1. Germline loops: CDR1 LNHDA, CDR2 SQIVND (reference sequence). The junction had 3 bases not matched to a gene; V was cut back by 9 bases and J by 4 bases. The CDR3 is made up of 12 amino acids. The CDR3 sequence is CASSGGNQPQHF. CDR3 sequence (DNA): TGTGCCAGCTCAGGGGGAAATCAGCCCCAGCATTTT.

This chain links TRBV5-6 with TRBJ2-1; D gene unclear. This CDR3 comprises 12 residues. V dropped 1 base and J dropped 3 bases, with 2 bases sitting between them. Germline V gene sequence: CDR1 SGHDT, CDR2 YYEEEE. This CDR3 is CASSLYYNEQFF. Written as DNA, the CDR3 is TGTGCCAGCAGCTTGTACTACAATGAGCAGTTCTTC.

V usage is TRBV30 and J usage is TRBJ1-5; D is unresolved. The ends were cut back, 2 bases at V and 6 bases at J, with 11 bases in the middle. Germline loops: CDR1 GTSNPN, CDR2 SVGIG (reference sequence). The CDR3 covers 13 residues. The CDR3 region has the DNA TGTGCCTGGAGTATCCAGAAAGGTCAGCCCCAGCATTTT. Its translation: CAWSIQKGQPQHF.

The rearrangement joins TRBV29-1 to TRBJ2-7; D might be TRBD1 or TRBD2, each matching 5 bases. Looked up from germline, CDR1 is SQVTM and CDR2 is ANQGSEA. The CDR3 runs to 12 residues. Between the trimmed V and J ends, which lost 6 bases and 1 base, there was a span of 10 bases. The CDR3 sequence: CSVRDPSYEQYF. CDR3 nucleotides: TGCAGCGTAAGGGACCCATCCTACGAGCAGTACTTC.

The chain is built from TRBV29-1 and TRBJ2-2; D unresolved. The CDR3 covers 15 residues. Germline CDR1 is SQVTM and CDR2 is ANQGSEA. V was trimmed by 7 bases and J by 0 bases, leaving 15 bases between them. CDR3 in amino acids: CSAFEADANTGELFF. The CDR3 DNA follows: TGCAGCGCCTTTGAGGCAGACGCGAACACCGGGGAGCTGTTTTTT.

The chain is built from TRBV30 and TRBJ2-1; D possibly matches TRBD1 or TRBD2 (6 bases each). V lost 2 bases to trimming and J lost 0 bases, with 11 bases between them. Germline V lookup: CDR1 GTSNPN, CDR2 SVGIG (reference sequence). The CDR3 length is 15 residues. The CDR3 DNA sequence: TGTGCCTGGAGTTCGGGGGCAAGCTCCTACAATGAGCAGTTCTTC. Protein: CAWSSGASSYNEQFF.

The genes are TRBV27 and TRBJ2-7, with D possibly being TRBD2 (5 bases). The V and J ends lost 6 bases and 7 bases respectively, with 10 bases between them. The length of the CDR3 is 11 residues. Germline values: CDR1 MNHEY, CDR2 SMNVEV (reference sequence). The CDR3 nucleotides are TGTGCCAGCAGCACAGAGGGAGAGCAGTACTTC. This encodes CASSTEGEQYF.

V is TRBV6-2 or TRBV6-3 and J is TRBJ2-2; D remains ambiguous. This CDR3 spans 14 amino acids. CDR1 and CDR2 (germline): MNHEY, SVGEGT. Trimming left V 4 bases short and J 0 bases short, with 6 bases between. The CDR3 DNA reads TGTGCCAGCAGTTTTTCTACGAACACCGGGGAGCTGTTTTTT. It yields the protein CASSFSTNTGELFF.

The CDR3 DNA reads as TGCAGCGTTGAAGATCGACTCACGAACACCGGGGAGCTGTTTTTT. Translating gives CSVEDRLTNTGELFF. The V gene is TRBV29-1, the J gene TRBJ2-2; D is undetermined. The CDR3 has 15 amino acids. Germline V CDR1 and CDR2: SQVTM, ANQGSEA. Trimming shortened V by 0 bases and J by 0 bases, and 8 bases separated the two germline ends.

The V gene is TRBV29-1, the J gene TRBJ2-3; no firm D call. This CDR3 region has 13 residues. The V end lost 4 bases, the J end lost 3 bases, and 11 bases lay between the germline ends. CDR1 and CDR2 from the germline V gene are SQVTM and ANQGSEA. The CDR3 DNA reads TGCAGCGTTGTCATTCTAGAGACAGATACGCAGTATTTT. It codes for CSVVILETDTQYF.

The chain recombines TRBV7-2 with TRBJ2-5; the D is unclear. The germline V and J ends were trimmed by 2 bases and 1 base, with 8 bases remaining between them. The CDR3 loop spans 14 amino acids. Germline lookup yields CDR1 SGHTA and CDR2 FQGNSA. CDR3 in amino acids: CASSLSGIQETQYF. As DNA, the CDR3 is TGTGCCAGCAGCTTATCTGGAATCCAAGAGACCCAGTACTTC.

V gene TRBV11-2 combines with J gene TRBJ1-1, with 7 bases fitting TRBD1. The CDR3 has 13 residues. The V gene end was trimmed by 7 bases and the J gene end by 6 bases; junction bases not matched to a gene: 8. Germline V gene data show CDR1 as SGHAT and CDR2 as FQNNGV. This chain's CDR3 is CASKGAPRAEAFF. CDR3 bases: TGTGCCAGCAAGGGGGCCCCCCGGGCTGAAGCTTTCTTT.

Only one count was recorded for this clonotype. V is TRBV5-1 and J is TRBJ2-7; tentative D call: TRBD1 (6 bases). The CDR3 extends over 16 amino acids. The germline V gene has CDR1 SGHRS and CDR2 YFSETQ. Trimming removed 0 bases from V and 1 base from J, with 14 bases in between. DNA of the CDR3: TGCGCCAGCAGCTTGGAGGGCCCAGGGGCGTCCTACGAGCAGTACTTC. Translated: CASSLEGPGASYEQYF.

The chain combines TRBV5-1 with TRBJ2-1; 7 bases fit TRBD1. The germline gives CDR1 SGHRS, CDR2 YFSETQ. The CDR3 totals 15 residues. J was trimmed by 3 bases and V by 4 bases; bases with no gene match: 7. The CDR3 is CASSVDRSVYNEQFF. The CDR3 nucleotides read TGCGCCAGCAGCGTGGACAGGTCGGTCTACAATGAGCAGTTCTTC.

This chain joins TRBV27 and TRBJ2-7, with D unresolved. The germline V and J ends were trimmed by 6 bases and 4 bases, with 16 bases remaining between them. Germline CDR1 reads MNHEY; CDR2 reads SMNVEV (reference sequence). This CDR3 spans 14 amino acids. The CDR3 nucleotides read TGTGCCAGCAGCCCCCAGTGGGTCGGGTACGAGCAGTACTTC. Its translation: CASSPQWVGYEQYF.